The present T cell receptor (beta chain) was sequenced within a study of cytomegalovirus exposure and HLA in healthy donors. Study-level results: Sequencing depth roughly uniform across donors was assumed in presence/absence analyses.

PCR used 60 Vbeta primers and 13 Jbeta primers. Produced via immunoSEQ multiplex PCR; TCRdb's table is partial and in-frame only. The table includes roughly 110,000 clones, around 82% detected once. Looked up from germline, CDR1 is SGHNT and CDR2 is YYREEE (reference sequence). CDR3 length: 14 residues. J gave up 2 bases and V 5 bases, and 4 bases lay outside the gene matches. Turning to this clone: Its antigen is unknown.

Sequences were obtained from PBMCs. The chain links TRBV5-4 to TRBJ2-5; 9 bases fit TRBD2. The sequence derives from a man in his forties or fifties in good health and CMV-seronegative. The CDR3 bases are TGTGCCAGCAGTCACGCGGGGGGGCAAGAGACCCAGTACTTC. Its translation: CASSHAGGQETQYF. The full variable domain, rest sourced from reference TRBV5-4 and TRBJ2-5, is ETGVTQSPTHLIKTRGQQVTLRCSSQSGHNTVSWYQQALGQGPQFIFQYYREEENGRGNFPPRFSGLQFPNYSSELNVNALELDDSALYLCASSHAGGQETQYFGPGTRLLVL.